This T cell receptor beta chain was obtained from a study of blood T cells in healthy people across ages. Overall study findings and caveats: Both naive CD4+ cell counts and diversity were greater in long-lived donors than in aged donors. Diversity of TCR beta correlated strongly with naive T cell percentage. Observed TCR beta diversity per million T cells went down as age went up. This fall followed a roughly linear course with age.

As for this clonotype: The antigen remains undetermined.

For the second PCR, which ran for roughly 6 to 11 cycles, a sample-barcoded 5' primer and a J-beta primer mix were used. TCRdb ran MiXCR on the 5' RACE reads and lists one entry per CDR3 protein. The repertoire holds 1,500,000 or so distinct CDR3 sequences, approximately 59% seen once, with under 8.5% in the top ten. Looked up from germline, CDR1 is MNHEY and CDR2 is SVGAGI. The CDR3 extends over 15 amino acids. The trim removed 2 bases at V and 4 bases at J, leaving 2 bases unmatched. The extraction recovered at least 6 micrograms of total RNA per sample. The clonotype originates from a man younger than 35 in good health. The chain links TRBV6-5 to TRBJ1-4; 9 nucleotides agree with TRBD1. The sequenced material came from blood. In DNA, the CDR3 is TGTGCCAGCAGTTACAGGGGACAGGGTAATGAAAAACTGTTTTTT. Translation: CASSYRGQGNEKLFF.